This TCR beta chain was obtained from a study of shared clonotypes between healthy human individuals. The CDR3 is made up of 13 amino acids. Germline V CDR1 and CDR2: SGHTA, FQGNSA. V shed 4 bases and J shed 3 bases, with 8 bases lying between them. In the sorted-subset replicate PCRs, approximately 200 ng DNA, tens of thousands of T cell genomes, was used. Here immunoSEQ multiplex PCR was the method, and the copy in TCRdb shows in-frame clones only, minus some. The data contain about 800,000 clones, roughly 96% of them singletons. On this clone itself: What it recognizes is unknown.

Findings and caveats of the study: Larger estimated richness was generally recorded for naive subsets relative to memory subsets. When naive CD4 clonotypes were compared across a few donors, around 5% were shared.

Naive CD8 populations comprised CD45RO-negative cells positively selected for CCR7, excluding terminally differentiated effector memory CD45RA+ cells. Adult donors, all healthy and HIV-negative, had no recent acute infections or vaccinations. The chain combines TRBV7-2 with TRBJ2-3; possibly TRBD1 for D (6 bases). Sequencing was carried out using naive CD8+ T cells sorted from blood. The TCR originated in a man between 25 and 39 years old in good health. CDR3 DNA: TGTGCCAGCAGCTCTGACAGGACAGATACGCAGTATTTT. Its translation: CASSSDRTDTQYF.